These T cell receptor beta chains were read from a single sample in a study of control samples from healthy donors and cancer patients. The repertoire was sequenced with immunoSEQ multiplex PCR; TCRdb's copy has only in-frame clones and lacks some. Of about 180,000 clones in the sample, 90% were seen once. Sequencing was done on a sample of blood. The origin of the receptors is a woman between 45 and 65 years old in good health. The CDR3 runs from the conserved cysteine through the conserved F or W. The order of the fields is clone size, V gene, J gene, D gene, CDR3 DNA, CDR3 protein. A D gene is named only where the DNA matches it firmly. Clone size is given for some rows only: seen once, a few or many times, or a class if the clone is expanded.

.	TRBV6-2/TRBV6-3	TRBJ2-4	TRBD1	TGTGCCAGCAGTTTTGACCCGAGGACAGGGGTGGCCAAAAACATTCAGTACTTC	CASSFDPRTGVAKNIQYF
.	TRBV3-1/TRBV3-2	TRBJ2-3	TRBD2	TGTGCCAGCAGCCAAGTGAGGCCGGGGGGGATTAGCACAGATACGCAGTATTTT	CASSQVRPGGISTDTQYF
.	TRBV11-1	TRBJ1-1	.	TGTGCCAGCAGCCCCAACCGGGGGACTGAAGCTTTCTTT	CASSPNRGTEAFF
.	TRBV15	TRBJ1-4	.	TGTGCCACCAGCACCTTGGGACCGTTTGGGGAAGAAAAACTGTTTTTT	CATSTLGPFGEEKLFF
.	TRBV4-2	TRBJ1-5	.	TGTGCCAGCAGCCAAGAGAAGGCGAATCAGCCCCAGCATTTT	CASSQEKANQPQHF
.	TRBV9	TRBJ1-5	.	TGTGCCAGCAGCGTTGGAGGGGAGGGTCAGCCCCAGCATTTT	CASSVGGEGQPQHF
.	TRBV5-6	TRBJ1-2	.	TGTGCCAGCAGTTCCTTCGTAAGTGGCTACACCTTC	CASSSFVSGYTF
.	TRBV28	TRBJ2-3	.	TGTGCCAGCAGTTTCTCCGGAGATACGCAGTATTTT	CASSFSGDTQYF
.	TRBV5-1	TRBJ2-7	.	TGCGCCAGCAGCCGTAGCGCTAGCTCCTACGAGCAGTACTTC	CASSRSASSYEQYF
.	TRBV25-1	TRBJ1-2	.	TGTGCCAGCAGCCTGTTAGGCTATGGCTACACCTTC	CASSLLGYGYTF
.	TRBV7-9	TRBJ1-4	.	TGTGCCAGCAGCGCCTTGGTAGGGGGAAAACTGTTTTTT	CASSALVGGKLFF
once	TRBV30	TRBJ1-6	.	TGTGCCTGGAGGAGACAAGGAAGATCACCCCTCCACTTT	CAWRRQGRSPLHF
.	TRBV4-3	TRBJ1-2	TRBD1	TGCGCCAGCAGCCACGCCTCAGGGGGTGGCTACACCTTC	CASSHASGGGYTF
.	TRBV28	TRBJ1-5	TRBD1	TGTGCCAGCAGTCCCTTACAGGGGGTAGGGCATTTT	CASSPLQGVGHF
.	TRBV14	TRBJ1-1	.	TGTGCCAGCAGCCATGTGGCTTCAGAAGCTTTCTTT	CASSHVASEAFF
.	TRBV5-1	TRBJ1-1	.	TGCGCCAGCAGATTGGTTCGTACGAACACTGAAGCTTTCTTT	CASRLVRTNTEAFF
.	TRBV28	TRBJ1-1	.	TGTGCCAGCGCTCGGAACACTGAAGCTTTCTTT	CASARNTEAFF
few	TRBV4-3	TRBJ2-1	.	TGCGCCAGCAGCCAAGAAGAGGGATCCTACAATGAGCAGTTCTTC	CASSQEEGSYNEQFF
.	TRBV5-1	TRBJ2-1	TRBD2	TGCGCCAGCAGCTTGTCAGGCGGGAGCTCCTACAATGAGCAGTTCTTC	CASSLSGGSSYNEQFF
.	TRBV14	TRBJ2-7	.	TGTGCCAGCAGCCAAGTGGTAGGAAACTACGAGCAGTACTTC	CASSQVVGNYEQYF
.	TRBV6-1	TRBJ1-2	.	TGTGCCAGCAGTGAACAGGGAGGCGGCTACACCTTC	CASSEQGGGYTF
.	TRBV9	TRBJ2-1	.	TGTGCCAGCAGCGTACTACAGGGCTACAATGAGCAGTTCTTC	CASSVLQGYNEQFF
.	TRBV27	TRBJ2-3	.	TGTGCCAGCAGTTTAGAATCGGGGTACACAGATACGCAGTATTTT	CASSLESGYTDTQYF
.	TRBV5-4	TRBJ2-3	.	TGTGCCAGCAGCTTGCGGCCGATGTCCCCAGATACGCAGTATTTT	CASSLRPMSPDTQYF
.	TRBV3-1/TRBV3-2	TRBJ1-6	TRBD1	TGTGCCAGCAGCGATAGAACAGGGGGCGCCTATAATTCACCCCTCCACTTT	CASSDRTGGAYNSPLHF
once	TRBV12-3/TRBV12-4	TRBJ1-1	.	TGTGCCAGCAGTTTAGCCAACACTGAAGCTTTCTTT	CASSLANTEAFF
.	TRBV10-2	TRBJ1-3	.	TGCGCCAGCAGTGATCAGGTTTCTGGAAACACCATATATTTT	CASSDQVSGNTIYF
few	TRBV5-1	TRBJ1-3	.	TGCGCCAGCAGCTTGGTAGGAGAATCTGGAAACACCATATATTTT	CASSLVGESGNTIYF
.	TRBV19	TRBJ2-1	.	TGTGCCAGTAGTGGGGGGCGCTACAATGAGCAGTTCTTC	CASSGGRYNEQFF
.	TRBV19	TRBJ2-2	.	TGTGCCGCAGGAGGGGCCGGGGAGCTGTTTTTT	CAAGGAGELFF
.	TRBV7-9	TRBJ2-7	.	TGTGCCAGCAGCAGGGTAGGAAGCTCCTACGAGCAGTACTTC	CASSRVGSSYEQYF
.	TRBV12-3/TRBV12-4	TRBJ1-2	.	TGTGCCAGCAGTTTAGGGGAGATTTATGGCTACACCTTC	CASSLGEIYGYTF
few	TRBV5-4	TRBJ1-2	.	TGTGCCAGCAGCTCCGGGACATTGAACTATGGCTACACCTTC	CASSSGTLNYGYTF
.	TRBV6-1	TRBJ1-6	.	TGTGCCAGCAGTGAGGTGGACACTTCACCCCTCCACTTT	CASSEVDTSPLHF
.	TRBV11-2	TRBJ1-6	TRBD1	TGTGCCAGCAGCTTAGATCAGTGGACAGGGAATTCACCCCTCCACTTT	CASSLDQWTGNSPLHF
.	TRBV3-1/TRBV3-2	TRBJ2-2	.	TGTGCCAGCAGCCCTAGGCTACCGGGGGCGAGCACCGGGGAGCTGTTTTTT	CASSPRLPGASTGELFF
.	TRBV5-1	TRBJ2-1	TRBD2	TGCGCCAGCAGCTTGAGAGGGACTAGCGGAGGGGACAATGAGCAGTTCTTC	CASSLRGTSGGDNEQFF
.	TRBV6-2/TRBV6-3	TRBJ1-6	.	TGTGCCAGCAGTTACTCTCGGTGGACAGCCGTAAGAACACCCCTCCACTTT	CASSYSRWTAVRTPLHF
few	TRBV12-2	TRBJ2-7	.	TGTGCAAGTCGCTTAGTCCGGGACATCAAGTTTATAGACTACGAGCAGTACTTC	CASRLVRDIKFIDYEQYF
.	TRBV28	TRBJ2-7	.	TGTGCCAGCAACAGTTTAGGGCGGTCAGGTTCCTACGAGCAGTACTTC	CASNSLGRSGSYEQYF
.	TRBV28	TRBJ2-1	TRBD1	TGTGCCAGCAGTTTACCCACAGGGGGCTACAATGAGCAGTTCTTC	CASSLPTGGYNEQFF
once	TRBV7-2	TRBJ2-1	.	TGTGCCAGCAGCTCCGGTGGTCGCGGGGGCCTTAATGAGCAGTTCTTC	CASSSGGRGGLNEQFF
.	TRBV7-2	TRBJ2-1	.	TGTGCCAGCAGCACTAGGAGAGAGCAGTTCTTC	CASSTRREQFF
few	TRBV28	TRBJ2-5	.	TGTGCCAGCAGTTTAGTGGGGCGGGAGACCCAGTACTTC	CASSLVGRETQYF
many	TRBV5-1	TRBJ2-3	TRBD2	TGCGCCAGCAGCTTGTCGGCTAGCGGGAGGAGGGACACAGATACGCAGTATTTT	CASSLSASGRRDTDTQYF